These 17 T cell receptor beta chains originate from one sample sequenced in a study of blood T cell repertoires in COVID-19. TCRdb's copy holds only in-frame clones and misses some; the assay was immunoSEQ multiplex PCR. The sample contains about 50,000 clones, more than 70% of which appear only once. The sample taken for sequencing was peripheral blood. The receptor source for this set is a woman aged 55 to 70 with acute or convalescent COVID-19.

This chain uses TRBV7-2 with TRBJ2-3, with TRBD2 identical over 13 bases. In germline, CDR1 is SGHTA, CDR2 FQGNSA. The J segment lost 8 bases and the V segment lost 5 bases, leaving 10 bases of the junction unmatched. The CDR3 spans 16 residues. CDR3 amino acids: CASSRRTSGSDGTQYF. The DNA for the CDR3 is TGTGCCAGCAGCCGGAGGACTAGCGGGAGCGATGGTACGCAGTATTTT.

The rearrangement joins TRBV4-3 to TRBJ2-2; no firm D call. The CDR3 is 15 amino acids. Per germline, CDR1 LGHNA and CDR2 YSLEER. V shed 4 bases and J shed 1 base, with 10 bases lying between them. CDR3 sequence reads: CASSRAVLNTGELFF. CDR3 coding DNA: TGCGCCAGCAGCCGCGCGGTGTTGAACACCGGGGAGCTGTTTTTT.

V is TRBV6-5 and J is TRBJ2-5; 8 bases are shared with TRBD2. The CDR3 spans 15 residues. The germline CDR1 and CDR2 sequences are MNHEY and SVGAGI. The V gene end was trimmed by 6 bases and the J gene end by 5 bases; junction bases not matched to a gene: 11. In DNA, the CDR3 is TGTGCCAGCAGGTCGACCGGGACTAGTTCGGAGACCCAGTACTTC. It specifies CASRSTGTSSETQYF.

The rearrangement joins TRBV6-1 to TRBJ1-3, with D possibly being TRBD1 (5 bases). This CDR3 contains 17 residues. Germline CDR1 is MNHNS and CDR2 is SASEGT. The V gene lost 2 bases and the J gene lost 0 bases, with 14 bases spanning the gap. CDR3 nucleotides: TGTGCCAGCAGTGAAAGGGGAAGCGTTCTCTCTGGAAACACCATATATTTT. Translating gives CASSERGSVLSGNTIYF.

This chain connects TRBV5-6 to TRBJ2-5, with 12 positions matching TRBD2. In germline, CDR1 is SGHDT, CDR2 YYEEEE. With 0 bases clipped from V and 5 bases from J, the junction kept 8 bases outside the gene matches. The CDR3 length is 17 residues. The CDR3: CASSLDSLAGGVETQYF. The CDR3, as DNA: TGTGCCAGCAGCTTGGATTCTCTAGCGGGAGGGGTGGAGACCCAGTACTTC.

This chain connects TRBV6-5 to TRBJ1-2, with 9 bases aligning to TRBD1. CDR1 and CDR2 from the germline V gene are MNHEY and SVGAGI. This CDR3 is built from 14 residues. Trimming removed 10 bases from V and 0 bases from J; junction bases left unmatched: 6. CDR3 sequence reads: CATTGTGSNYGYTF. Written as DNA, the CDR3 is TGTGCCACCACCGGGACAGGGTCTAACTATGGCTACACCTTC.

The J gene is TRBJ2-3, the V gene TRBV4-2, with 15 positions matching TRBD2. Germline V gene sequence: CDR1 LGHNA, CDR2 YNFKEQ. Trimming at V came to 5 bases and at J to 5 bases, leaving 8 bases not matched to a gene. This CDR3 comprises 17 residues. The CDR3, as DNA: TGTGCCAGCAGCTCAAGGACTAGCGGGGGGGGAGAAGATACGCAGTATTTT. Its translation is CASSSRTSGGGEDTQYF.

This clone was found a few times. The chain recombines TRBV5-1 with TRBJ1-1; 9 bases line up with TRBD1. The V segment lost 0 bases and the J segment 5 bases; nucleotides outside the gene matches: 2. Germline V gene data show CDR1 as SGHRS and CDR2 as YFSETQ. The CDR3 has 14 residues. CDR3 residues: CASSLDRGRTEAFF. The CDR3 DNA reads TGCGCCAGCAGCTTGGACAGGGGGCGGACTGAAGCTTTCTTT.

The sample holds one count of this clone. CDR3 amino acids: CASSDRVNTEAFF. CDR3 nucleotides: TGTGCCAGCAGTGACCGGGTGAACACTGAAGCTTTCTTT. V usage is TRBV6-1 and J usage is TRBJ1-1; D remains ambiguous. The germline gives CDR1 MNHNS, CDR2 SASEGT. V lost 3 bases and J 0 bases, leaving 5 bases between the germline ends. The CDR3 has 13 amino acids.

The V call is TRBV21-1, the J call TRBJ1-1; no DNA check was done on the table's D call, TRBD1. TRBV21-1 is flagged as a pseudogene. This CDR3 has 17 amino acids. The CDR3 DNA reads TGTGCCAGCAGCAAAAGGGTCAGGGAAGGACTGAACACTGAAGCTTTCTTT. This codes for CASSKRVREGLNTEAFF.

This chain links TRBV25-1 with TRBJ1-5, with 10 bases identical to TRBD1. The CDR3 runs to 11 residues. V was clipped by 11 bases and J by 5 bases; unmatched bases: 0. CDR1 is MGHDK, CDR2 SYGVNS, per germline. The CDR3 spells CADRGHQPQHF. The CDR3 DNA reads TGTGCCGACAGGGGGCATCAGCCCCAGCATTTT.

The V and J genes are TRBV6-5 and TRBJ1-6; 8 bases align to TRBD1. Germline loops: CDR1 MNHEY, CDR2 SVGAGI. The CDR3 is 15 amino acids. Losses at the gene ends were 6 bases for V and 1 base for J; bases not matched to a gene: 2. CDR3 DNA: TGTGCCAGCAGGGACAGGGAGTCCTATAATTCACCCCTCCACTTT. Its protein is CASRDRESYNSPLHF.

The chain links TRBV3-1 (or the pseudogene TRBV3-2) to TRBJ2-1; no reliable D call. CDR1 and CDR2 from the germline V gene are LGHDT and YNNKEL (reference sequence). The CDR3 covers 14 residues. V was cut by 0 bases and J by 6 bases, with 9 bases left in between. For the CDR3, the DNA is TGTGCCAGCAGCCAAGACCGGTTTAGCAATGAGCAGTTCTTC. It encodes CASSQDRFSNEQFF.

This chain joins TRBV9 and TRBJ2-5; D is unclear. The V and J ends lost 4 bases and 5 bases respectively, with 15 bases between them. The germline gives CDR1 SGDLS, CDR2 YYNGEE. The CDR3 totals 14 residues. The CDR3 coding sequence is TGTGCCAGCAGCCCCCCGGCCGAGGAGGAGACCCAGTACTTC. Translated: CASSPPAEEETQYF.

The chain couples TRBV21-1 to TRBJ2-2; the table's D call, TRBD1, was not checked against the DNA. TRBV21-1 is a pseudogene. The CDR3 has 15 amino acids. The CDR3, as DNA: TGTGCCAGCAGCAAAGGCAGGGGGATGACCGGGGAGCTGTTTTTT. As protein: CASSKGRGMTGELFF.

The chain carries TRBV4-3 and TRBJ1-5, with 7 bases fitting TRBD1. Germline trimming cut 1 base from V and 3 bases from J; bases unmatched to any gene: 6. The CDR3 consists of 16 residues. Per germline, CDR1 LGHNA and CDR2 YSLEER. The CDR3: CASSQGIGGNNQPQHF. CDR3 DNA: TGCGCCAGCAGCCAAGGGATAGGGGGCAACAATCAGCCCCAGCATTTT.

V usage is TRBV5-1 and J usage is TRBJ1-4; no definite D call. The germline V and J ends were trimmed by 3 bases and 7 bases, with 16 bases remaining between them. CDR3 length: 15 amino acids. The germline V gene encodes CDR1 SGHRS and CDR2 YFSETQ. CDR3 bases: TGCGCCAGCAGCTCCGCTGAGGGAGTGGGTGAAAAACTGTTTTTT. Its translation: CASSSAEGVGEKLFF.